The present entry profiles one T cell receptor beta chain with its context. Researchers took blood at baseline, on cycle 4 day 1, and on cycle 7 day 1. The germline V gene encodes CDR1 LGHNT and CDR2 FRNRAP. Germline trimming cut 2 bases from V and 0 bases from J; bases unmatched to any gene: 15. This CDR3 comprises 20 residues. This sample was taken from a study of OX40 agonist ivuxolimab in advanced cancers. Sequenced by immunoSEQ multiplex PCR; TCRdb stores in-frame clones only, minus some. The profile shows tens of thousands of clones, approximately 87% of them singletons. The J gene is TRBJ2-2, the V gene TRBV12-5, with 7 bases identical to TRBD1. This sample comprised CD4+ or CD8+ T cells sorted from blood, obtained in a trial of the OX40 agonist ivuxolimab. The TCR was taken from an adult with an advanced solid tumor such as melanoma, head and neck, liver or kidney cancer. This CDR3 is CASGLPPTGQLAPNTGELFF. The CDR3 region has the DNA TGTGCTAGTGGTTTGCCACCGACAGGGCAGTTAGCTCCGAACACCGGGGAGCTGTTTTTT.